This TCR beta chain originates from a study of radiation and T cells in renal cell carcinoma. Study results and limitations: From baseline, blood top tumor clonotypes peaked at 2 weeks post-radiation.

Sample time point: blood 4 weeks post-SBRT, at nephrectomy. Treatment: 15 Gy SBRT to primary tumor, nephrectomy 4 weeks later. Nephrectomy followed 15 Gy stereotactic body radiation by 4 weeks. The patient's renal cell carcinoma had clear cell pathology. Germline CDR1 and CDR2: SSHAT and FNYEAQ (reference sequence). V was cut by 3 bases and J by 5 bases, with 4 bases left in between. This CDR3 has 12 residues. A note on this clone: Its antigen is not known.

Libraries were prepared by immunoSEQ multiplex PCR; TCRdb keeps only in-frame clonotypes and omits some of them. The repertoire holds around 100,000 clones, 84% seen once, with approximately 7.7% in the top ten. The rearrangement links TRBV7-7 to TRBJ2-2; D uncertain. The source of this sequence is a man aged 55 to 70 with renal cell carcinoma. The source material was blood, sampled from a patient whose treatment included radiotherapy and nephrectomy. CDR3 in amino acids: CASSFVTGELFF. As DNA, the CDR3 is TGTGCCAGCAGCTTTGTTACCGGGGAGCTGTTTTTT.